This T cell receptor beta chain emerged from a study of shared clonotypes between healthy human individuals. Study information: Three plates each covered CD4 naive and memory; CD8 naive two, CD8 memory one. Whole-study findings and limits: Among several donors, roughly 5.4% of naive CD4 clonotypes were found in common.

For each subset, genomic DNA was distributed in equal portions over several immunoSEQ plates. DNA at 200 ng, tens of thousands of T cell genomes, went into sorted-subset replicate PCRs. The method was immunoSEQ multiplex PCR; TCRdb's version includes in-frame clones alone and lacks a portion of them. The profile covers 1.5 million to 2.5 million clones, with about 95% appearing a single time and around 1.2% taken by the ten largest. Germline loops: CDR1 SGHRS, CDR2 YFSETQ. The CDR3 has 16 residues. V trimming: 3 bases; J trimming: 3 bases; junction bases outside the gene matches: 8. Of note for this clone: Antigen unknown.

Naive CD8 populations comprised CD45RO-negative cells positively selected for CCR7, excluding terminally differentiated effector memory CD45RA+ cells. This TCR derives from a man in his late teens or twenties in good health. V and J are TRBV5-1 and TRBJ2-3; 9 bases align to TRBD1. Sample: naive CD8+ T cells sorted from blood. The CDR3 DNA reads TGCGCCAGCAGCTGGCCCGGGACAGGGCTTACAGATACGCAGTATTTT. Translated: CASSWPGTGLTDTQYF.